This TCR beta chain was sequenced for a study of blood T cell repertoires in COVID-19. Germline V gives CDR1 LGHDT, CDR2 YNNKEL (reference sequence). Deletions cut 1 base from V and 7 bases from J, with 11 bases between. The CDR3 sequence is 13 residues long. Methods used by the authors: The assay estimated nucleated cells by amplifying reference gene primers. TCRdb keeps only in-frame clones here, not all; method: immunoSEQ multiplex PCR. V and J calls and clone size are given by that table; D and trimming were obtained from the DNA. There are 180,000 or so clones in the sample; over 80% occur only once, and about 8% lies in the top ten.

The sequenced sample was peripheral blood. The chain couples TRBV3-1 (or the pseudogene TRBV3-2) to TRBJ2-7; D is uncertain. The origin of this receptor is a woman between 65 and 79 years old with acute or convalescent COVID-19. CDR3 DNA: TGTGCCAGCAGCCAAGGGGCGTCAGGAGAGCAGTACTTC. It specifies CASSQGASGEQYF.